This TCR beta chain appears in the sequencing data of a study of blood T cell repertoires in COVID-19. Study background: COVID-19 samples, acute and convalescent, were from the United States, Italy and Spain. The analysed material was cDNA or gDNA that came from T cells, B-cell-depleted T cells, or PBMCs.

Original methodology: Counts of nucleated cells, estimated from reference gene primer amplification, were obtained. Assay used: immunoSEQ multiplex PCR; TCRdb lists only in-frame clones, some missing. Clonal size and the V and J genes are those of that table, whereas D and trimming came from the DNA. Here the sample spans roughly 70,000 clones, around 90% being singletons. This clone has more than one count but fewer than ten. Sequencing was performed on peripheral blood. The receptor was derived from a human donor with active COVID-19. The donor label of this sample is uncertain.

The CDR3 DNA reads as TGTGCCAGCAGCCAAGACTTCGGGTCAGGGGTTAGCACAGATACGCAGTATTTT. It specifies CASSQDFGSGVSTDTQYF. This chain connects TRBV4-2 to TRBJ2-3, with D possibly being TRBD1 (6 bases). Trimming cost V 0 bases and J 0 bases, with 16 bases left between them. The V gene's germline CDR1 is LGHNA and CDR2 YNFKEQ. This CDR3 comprises 18 residues.